This TCR beta chain came from a study of blood T cell repertoires in COVID-19. The overall study: The samples span acute and convalescent COVID-19 from the United States, Italy and Spain. T cells, B-cell-depleted T cells, or PBMCs provided the cDNA or gDNA that served as material.

In the study's own analysis: How many nucleated cells were present was estimated from reference gene primer amplification. Repertoires were generated with immunoSEQ multiplex PCR, while TCRdb's copy carries only in-frame clones and drops some. V, J and clone size reflect that table, while D and trimming were determined from the DNA. The sample includes more than 75,000 clones, about 86% of them seen just once. The J segment lost 1 base and the V segment lost 5 bases, leaving 5 bases of the junction unmatched. Germline V gene data show CDR1 as SGHRS and CDR2 as YFSETQ. This CDR3 is 14 amino acids long.

The sequence was obtained from an elderly man with active or convalescent COVID-19. Sequencing input: peripheral blood. The V call is TRBV5-1, the J call TRBJ1-1, with 7 bases that match TRBD1. The CDR3 loop reads CASRRDSSNTEAFF. The CDR3 DNA is TGCGCCAGCAGAAGGGACAGCTCGAACACTGAAGCTTTCTTT. The entire variable domain, with the rest obtained from reference TRBV5-1 and TRBJ1-1, is as follows: KAGVTQTPRYLIKTRGQQVTLSCSPISGHRSVSWYQQTPGQGLQFLFEYFSETQRNKGNFPGRFSGRQFSNSRSEMNVSTLELGDSALYLCASRRDSSNTEAFFGQGTRLTVV.